Each of the 6 T cell receptor beta chains below was sequenced from the same sample in a study of cytomegalovirus exposure and HLA in healthy donors (dated by TCRdb to 2015 to 2018). Library construction relied on the immunoSEQ multiplex PCR assay. TCRdb took over this immuneACCESS table, retaining in-frame rearrangements with V and J assigned. Such tables are incomplete; in checked studies, under half of the missing clones stem from an unresolved V gene, and the remainder is unexplained. A total of 120,000 to 150,000 clones appear in this sample, 87% of them only once. The ten largest clones capture roughly 4.3% of the sample. The sample consisted of PBMCs. The source of these receptors is a man aged 18 to 35 in good health and CMV-seropositive.

This chain connects TRBV5-6 to TRBJ1-4, with D maybe TRBD1 (5 bases). V was shortened by 1 base and J by 8 bases, with 15 bases between the two germline ends. This CDR3 region has 15 residues. CDR1 SGHDT and CDR2 YYEEEE come from the germline V gene. The CDR3 here is CASSLKLRGGEKLFF. As DNA, the CDR3 is TGTGCCAGCAGCTTGAAGTTACGGGGGGGAGAAAAACTGTTTTTT.

This rearrangement joins TRBV9 to TRBJ2-5; D perhaps matches TRBD1 (5 bases). V lost 3 bases and J lost 4, with 10 bases in between. The V gene's germline CDR1 is SGDLS and CDR2 YYNGEE. The CDR3 has 13 residues. The CDR3 here is CASSAQQGETQYF. The DNA for the CDR3 is TGTGCCAGCAGCGCTCAGCAGGGAGAGACCCAGTACTTC.

This clone was seen a single time. This chain links TRBV19 with TRBJ2-5; D is undetermined. The germline gives CDR1 LNHDA, CDR2 SQIVND (reference sequence). With 3 bases removed from V and 5 bases from J, the gap between germline ends came to 13 bases. The length of the CDR3 is 14 residues. CDR3 sequence reads: CASSILGGAETQYF. Written as DNA, the CDR3 is TGTGCCAGTAGTATCCTAGGTGGCGCGGAGACCCAGTACTTC.

V gene TRBV4-1 combines with J gene TRBJ2-7; 9 nucleotides align to TRBD1. J was trimmed by 3 bases and V by 3 bases; bases with no gene match: 9. CDR1 MGHRA and CDR2 YSYEKL come from the germline V gene. This CDR3 comprises 16 residues. The CDR3 loop reads CASSQDDTGGGYEQYF. CDR3 DNA: TGCGCCAGCAGCCAGGACGACACAGGGGGCGGCTACGAGCAGTACTTC.

V usage is TRBV19 and J usage is TRBJ1-2; the D gene is possibly TRBD1 (5 bases). Per germline, CDR1 LNHDA and CDR2 SQIVND (reference sequence). The CDR3 has 11 residues. Trimming took 6 bases from V and 7 from J, leaving 9 bases between them. This chain's CDR3 is CASRQGIGYTF. CDR3 nucleotide sequence: TGTGCCAGTAGGCAGGGCATTGGCTACACCTTC.

The V call is TRBV5-4, the J call TRBJ2-2; maybe TRBD1 (5 bases). The CDR3 has 17 amino acids. Germline-derived CDR1 and CDR2 are SGHNT and YYREEE (reference sequence). V was shortened by 4 bases and J by 2 bases, with 18 bases between the two germline ends. The CDR3 region is CASSPPGRAFNTGELFF. The CDR3 DNA reads as TGTGCCAGCAGCCCACCCGGCAGGGCCTTCAACACCGGGGAGCTGTTTTTT.